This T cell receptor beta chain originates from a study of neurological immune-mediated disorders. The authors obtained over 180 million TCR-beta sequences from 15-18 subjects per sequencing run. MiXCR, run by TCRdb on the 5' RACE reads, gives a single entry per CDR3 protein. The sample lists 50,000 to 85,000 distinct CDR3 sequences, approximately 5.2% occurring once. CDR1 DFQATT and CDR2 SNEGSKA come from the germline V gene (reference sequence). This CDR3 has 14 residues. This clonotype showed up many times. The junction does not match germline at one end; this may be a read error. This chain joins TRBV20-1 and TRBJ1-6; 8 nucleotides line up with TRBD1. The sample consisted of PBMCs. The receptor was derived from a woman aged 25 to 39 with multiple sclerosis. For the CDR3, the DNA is TGCAGTGCTAGACCGGGACAGGCTGATTCACCCCTCAACTTT. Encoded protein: CSARPGQADSPLNF.